These T cell receptor beta chains were read from a single sample in a study of vaccination and CD4 T cells after COVID-19. In TCRdb, the PCR reads were re-called with MiXCR into one record per CDR3 protein. Here the sample spans 14,000 to 15,000 distinct CDR3 sequences, around 45% being singletons. For these receptors, no antigen is known. The specimen sequenced was CD4+ T cells from blood, cultured in vitro. These receptors all come from a human donor who had recovered from COVID-19. The CDR3 runs from the conserved cysteine through the conserved F or W. D genes are given only for firm matches. Clone sizes are given selectively: once, few, many, or a class where the clone is expanded.

j_call v_call clone_size d_call cdr3_aa cdr3_nt
TRBJ2-7 TRBV7-7 - - CASSFLEGQEQYF TGTGCTAGCAGCTTTCTGGAGGGGCAAGAGCAGTACTTC
TRBJ2-3 TRBV24-1 - TRBD2 CATSEASGRSTDTQYF TGTGCCACCAGTGAGGCTAGCGGGAGGAGCACAGATACGCAGTATTTT
TRBJ1-3 TRBV7-2 - TRBD1 CASSIHSGGGNTIYF TGTGCCAGCAGCATCCACTCAGGGGGCGGGAACACCATATATTTT
TRBJ1-1 TRBV2 few TRBD1 CASRDQGAYTEAFF TGTGCCAGCAGGGACCAGGGGGCTTACACTGAAGCTTTCTTT
TRBJ1-2 TRBV1 few - CTSSQDGRDRSYGYTF TGCACCAGCAGCCAAGATGGTCGAGACAGAAGCTATGGCTACACCTTC
TRBJ1-3 TRBV20-1 - - CSALDTGGGSGNTIYF TGCAGTGCTCTCGACACCGGCGGAGGCTCTGGAAACACCATATATTTT
TRBJ1-2 TRBV5-5 - - CASSLGISENYGYTF TGTGCCAGCAGCTTGGGGATCTCGGAAAACTATGGCTACACCTTC
TRBJ1-2 TRBV6-5 - - CASSSRQAYGYTF TGTGCCAGCAGTTCCAGACAGGCTTATGGCTACACCTTC
TRBJ1-6 TRBV7-2 few TRBD1 CASRSVGTGVSF TGTGCCAGCAGATCCGTCGGGACAGGTGTATCGTTT
TRBJ2-1 TRBV15 - TRBD2 CATSIAGGNEQFF TGTGCCACCAGCATAGCGGGAGGCAATGAGCAGTTCTTC
TRBJ2-2 TRBV12-3/TRBV12-4 - TRBD1 CASSLIGQGNTGELFF TGTGCCAGCAGTCTCATCGGACAGGGCAACACCGGGGAGCTGTTTTTT
TRBJ1-1 TRBV6-1 few - CASSDIQDPTKAFF TGTGCCAGCAGTGACATCCAGGACCCAACCAAAGCTTTCTTT
TRBJ1-2 TRBV10-3 few TRBD1 CAIRGGQGHGYTF TGTGCCATCAGGGGGGGACAGGGCCATGGCTACACCTTC
TRBJ1-2 TRBV20-1 - - CSARDQTTANYGYTF TGCAGTGCTAGAGATCAGACGACAGCTAACTATGGCTACACCTTC
TRBJ1-2 TRBV28 - TRBD1 CASSPNTGGRIYGYTF TGTGCCAGCAGCCCCAACACAGGGGGCCGTATCTATGGCTACACCTTC
TRBJ1-6 TRBV2 - - CASREPGPRGLSPLHF TGTGCCAGCAGGGAGCCGGGACCACGGGGACTGTCACCCCTCCACTTT
TRBJ2-1 TRBV19 - - CASSTTKGVFNEQFF TGTGCCAGTAGTACGACTAAAGGGGTTTTCAATGAGCAGTTCTTC
TRBJ1-6 TRBV4-1 - - CASSQVGGGWSFSPLHF TGCGCCAGCAGCCAAGTCGGTGGCGGATGGTCCTTCTCACCCCTCCACTTT
TRBJ1-2 TRBV19 - TRBD1 CASALGAGGGYTF TGTGCCAGCGCACTCGGGGCAGGGGGAGGCTACACCTTC
TRBJ2-5 TRBV27 few - CASRGHLQETQYF TGTGCCTCTCGGGGACACCTCCAAGAGACCCAGTACTTC
TRBJ2-2 TRBV5-4 few TRBD2 CASSLEGSGGAGELFF TGTGCCAGCAGCTTGGAGGGTAGCGGGGGGGCCGGGGAGCTGTTTTTT
TRBJ1-2 TRBV2 - TRBD1 CASKTGTGNGYTF TGTGCCAGCAAGACCGGGACAGGAAATGGCTACACCTTC
TRBJ1-6 TRBV6-5 - - CASSYGDNYNSPLHF TGTGCCAGCAGTTATGGGGACAACTATAATTCACCCCTCCACTTT
TRBJ1-4 TRBV27 - - CASSLSPASTNEKLFF TGTGCCAGCAGTTTATCGCCGGCGTCGACTAATGAAAAACTGTTTTTT
TRBJ2-3 TRBV20-1 few - CSARESYGKADTQYF TGCAGTGCTAGAGAGAGCTACGGAAAGGCAGATACGCAGTATTTT
TRBJ2-7 TRBV6-2/TRBV6-3 few TRBD2 CASRAAGTSGGVEQYF TGTGCCAGCAGGGCGGCGGGGACTAGCGGGGGAGTCGAGCAGTACTTC
TRBJ1-6 TRBV6-2/TRBV6-3 few - CASSSGGVSPLHF TGTGCCAGCAGTTCGGGAGGGGTTTCACCCCTCCACTTT
TRBJ2-7 TRBV20-1 once TRBD1 CSASPGGQSEQYF TGCAGTGCTTCACCAGGGGGCCAAAGCGAGCAGTACTTC
TRBJ1-5 TRBV20-1 - - CSARRRGVVSNQPQHF TGCAGTGCTAGACGTAGGGGGGTCGTTAGCAATCAGCCCCAGCATTTT
TRBJ1-3 TRBV5-1 few - CASSPVTTSGNTIYF TGCGCCAGCAGCCCGGTGACGACCTCTGGAAACACCATATATTTT
TRBJ1-6 TRBV19 few - CASSIGGQGFNSPLHF TGTGCCAGTAGTATAGGAGGGCAGGGGTTTAATTCACCCCTCCACTTT
TRBJ2-4 TRBV7-9 - TRBD1 CASSGLGQLAKNIQYF TGTGCCAGCAGCGGGTTGGGACAGCTAGCCAAAAACATTCAGTACTTC
TRBJ1-2 TRBV6-5 few - CASSFGSRDTYGYTF TGTGCCAGCAGTTTTGGGAGCCGGGACACGTATGGCTACACCTTC
TRBJ2-1 TRBV30 few - CAWSSAGGEQFF TGTGCCTGGTCATCTGCGGGCGGAGAGCAGTTCTTC
TRBJ2-7 TRBV5-1 - - CASSVEGVTYEQYF TGCGCCAGCAGCGTGGAGGGAGTGACCTACGAGCAGTACTTC
TRBJ2-1 TRBV21-1 - - CASSKGPSGDYNEQFF TGTGCCAGCAGCAAAGGACCTAGCGGGGACTACAATGAGCAGTTCTTC
TRBJ2-7 TRBV20-1 few TRBD2 CSARDWGLAGEEQYF TGCAGTGCTAGAGATTGGGGCCTAGCGGGGGAAGAGCAGTACTTC
TRBJ1-1 TRBV7-2 - - CASSLGRGSTEAFF TGTGCCAGCAGCTTAGGCAGGGGAAGTACTGAAGCTTTCTTT
TRBJ2-3 TRBV6-2/TRBV6-3 - TRBD1 CASRKDRVSATDTQYF TGTGCCAGCAGGAAAGACAGGGTATCGGCCACAGATACGCAGTATTTT
TRBJ2-7 TRBV7-2 - TRBD2 CASSLAGGLAGGPYEQYF TGTGCCAGCAGCTTAGCGGGCGGACTAGCGGGGGGGCCCTACGAGCAGTACTTC
TRBJ1-1 TRBV6-1 - - CASSLVDQGGLGGAFF TGTGCCAGCAGCCTGGTGGATCAGGGTGGTTTAGGTGGAGCTTTCTTT
TRBJ1-2 TRBV5-5 few TRBD1 CASSRVAGGPNYGYTF TGTGCCAGCAGCCGTGTGGCAGGGGGGCCTAACTATGGCTACACCTTC
TRBJ2-7 TRBV28 - TRBD1 CASNLIQGAGEQYF TGTGCCAGCAACCTCATACAGGGGGCAGGCGAGCAGTACTTC
TRBJ2-5 TRBV20-1 few - CSARDRETQYF TGCAGTGCTAGAGATCGGGAGACCCAGTACTTC
TRBJ2-1 TRBV7-8 - - CASSPGGSRFHEQFF TGTGCCAGCAGCCCCGGCGGTAGTCGGTTCCATGAGCAGTTCTTC
TRBJ1-1 TRBV20-1 - TRBD1 CSARGKTGLGTEAFF TGCAGTGCTAGAGGGAAGACAGGGTTGGGCACTGAAGCTTTCTTT
TRBJ2-7 TRBV6-1 - TRBD1 CASQGAYEQYF TGTGCCAGCCAGGGGGCTTACGAGCAGTACTTC
TRBJ2-5 TRBV27 - - CASSFGGETQYF TGTGCCAGCAGTTTTGGGGGGGAGACCCAGTACTTC
TRBJ2-3 TRBV4-1 - - CASSKTGSTDTQYF TGCGCCAGCAGCAAAACAGGTAGCACAGATACGCAGTATTTT